The 14 T cell receptor beta chains reported below all come from one sample, sequenced in a study of PD-L1 blockade in urothelial cancer (dated 2017 in TCRdb). The library relied on the immunoSEQ multiplex PCR assay. TCRdb took over this immuneACCESS table, retaining in-frame rearrangements with V and J assigned. Such tables are incomplete; in checked studies, under half of the missing clones stem from an unresolved V gene, and the remainder is unexplained. This sample is represented by some 80,000 clones; about nine tenths of them were singletons. The ten top clones hold 5% to 6% of the sample. Sequenced here: PBMCs, sampled around atezolizumab (anti-PD-L1) treatment. The receptors come from a woman in her sixties or seventies with urothelial cancer.

The chain recombines TRBV28 with TRBJ1-5, with no clear D. In germline, CDR1 is MDHEN, CDR2 SYDVKM. V was shortened by 1 base and J by 6 bases, with 7 bases between the two germline ends. This CDR3 comprises 13 residues. Written as DNA, the CDR3 is TGTGCCAGCAGTTTATTTGGCGGTCAGCCCCAGCATTTT. As protein: CASSLFGGQPQHF.

The V and J genes are TRBV4-1 and TRBJ2-2, with D possibly being TRBD2 (5 bases). The V gene lost 10 bases and the J gene lost 4 bases, with 13 bases spanning the gap. The CDR3 sequence is 13 residues long. Germline V gene data show CDR1 as MGHRA and CDR2 as YSYEKL. CDR3 sequence reads: CATSGLGTGELFF. In nucleotides, the CDR3 is TGCGCCACCTCGGGGTTGGGCACCGGGGAGCTGTTTTTT.

This rearrangement joins TRBV7-6 to TRBJ1-1, with a tentative D call TRBD1 (5 bases). Trimming left V 5 bases short and J 1 base short, with 8 bases between. There are 13 residues in the CDR3. Germline V CDR1 and CDR2: SGHVS, FNYEAQ. DNA of the CDR3: TGTGCCAGCAGCGCCGGGGGGAACACTGAAGCTTTCTTT. Protein sequence: CASSAGGNTEAFF.

The chain links TRBV10-3 to TRBJ2-5, with TRBD1 matching over 12 bases. CDR3 length: 17 residues. Germline CDR1 and CDR2: ENHRY and SYGVKD. V was pared by 4 bases and J by 5 bases, with 11 bases of the junction left unmatched. CDR3 bases: TGTGCCATCAGTGTTTCCCAGGGACAGGGGGCGGGGGAGACCCAGTACTTC. Amino acid sequence: CAISVSQGQGAGETQYF.

The chain is built from TRBV4-2 and TRBJ2-2, with TRBD2 matching over 8 bases. Trimming removed 3 bases from V and 0 bases from J; junction bases left unmatched: 9. The CDR3 covers 18 residues. CDR1 and CDR2 from the germline V gene are LGHNA and YNFKEQ. CDR3 bases: TGTGCCAGCAGCCAGGGGGATAGCGGGGTGGCGAACACCGGGGAGCTGTTTTTT. The encoded protein is CASSQGDSGVANTGELFF.

This rearrangement joins TRBV27 to TRBJ1-1, with TRBD1 matching over 7 bases. The CDR3 totals 14 residues. Germline V gene lookup returns CDR1 MNHEY and CDR2 SMNVEV (reference sequence). J was trimmed by 1 base and V by 8 bases; bases with no gene match: 7. CDR3 sequence (DNA): TGTGCCAGCCGCCCGGGGACAGCGAACACTGAAGCTTTCTTT. Translating gives CASRPGTANTEAFF.

The rearrangement joins TRBV11-2 to TRBJ1-1, with D maybe TRBD1 (6 bases). The CDR3 length is 13 residues. V lost 3 bases to trimming and J lost 4 bases, with 9 bases between them. Looked up from germline, CDR1 is SGHAT and CDR2 is FQNNGV. The CDR3 coding sequence is TGTGCCAGCAGCTTTGGGGGCGTCACTGAAGCTTTCTTT. It codes for CASSFGGVTEAFF.

This clone has only one observation. The chain combines TRBV4-2 with TRBJ2-7; 11 nucleotides match TRBD2. Trimming removed 0 bases from V and 3 bases from J; junction bases left unmatched: 4. Germline assignment: CDR1 LGHNA and CDR2 YNFKEQ. CDR3 length: 16 residues. Written as DNA, the CDR3 is TGTGCCAGCAGCCAAGAGGGGACTAGCGGATTCTACGAGCAGTACTTC. Encoded protein: CASSQEGTSGFYEQYF.

The rearrangement joins TRBV19 to TRBJ1-2; no definite D call. In germline, CDR1 is LNHDA, CDR2 SQIVND (reference sequence). Deletions cut 3 bases from V and 7 bases from J, with 9 bases between. This CDR3 is built from 12 residues. The CDR3 region is CASSIAGFGYTF. CDR3 sequence (DNA): TGTGCCAGTAGTATCGCGGGGTTTGGCTACACCTTC.

The V gene is TRBV14, the J gene TRBJ2-7; maybe TRBD2 (5 bases). Trimming removed 1 base at V and 0 bases at J, with 13 bases between. The CDR3 covers 16 residues. CDR1 and CDR2 from the germline V gene are SGHDN and FVKESK. In nucleotides, the CDR3 is TGTGCCAGCAGCCAAGGGGGAGCGGTTCGCTCCTACGAGCAGTACTTC. The encoded protein is CASSQGGAVRSYEQYF.

V and J are TRBV5-6 and TRBJ2-5, with 8 bases lining up with TRBD2. Germline CDR1 is SGHDT and CDR2 is YYEEEE. The CDR3 runs to 15 residues. J was trimmed by 5 bases and V by 0 bases; bases with no gene match: 6. The CDR3 loop reads CASSLDRGGGETQYF. The CDR3 DNA reads as TGTGCCAGCAGCTTGGACCGGGGGGGCGGGGAGACCCAGTACTTC.

This chain links TRBV7-9 with TRBJ2-7; 9 bases are shared with TRBD1. Germline CDR1 and CDR2: SEHNR and FQNEAQ (reference sequence). The V and J ends lost 5 bases and 11 bases, in that order; junction bases with no gene match: 10. The CDR3 covers 13 residues. The CDR3 nucleotides are TGTGCCAGCAGCCTTTTAATAGGGGACAGGGAGTACTTC. Its translation: CASSLLIGDREYF.

The rearrangement joins TRBV19 to TRBJ1-6; TRBD1 might be the D (5 bases). Germline CDR1 and CDR2: LNHDA and SQIVND (reference sequence). V gave up 8 bases and J gave up 10 bases, with 9 bases separating them. This CDR3 comprises 11 residues. CDR3 protein: CASGGESPLHF. The CDR3, as DNA: TGTGCCAGTGGAGGGGAGTCACCCCTCCACTTT.

This chain's CDR3 is CSTGQGMNYGYTF. The CDR3 DNA reads as TGCAGCACGGGACAGGGGATGAACTATGGCTACACCTTC. The rearrangement links TRBV29-1 to TRBJ1-2; 10 positions match TRBD1. The V and J ends lost 8 bases and 2 bases, in that order; junction bases with no gene match: 5. This CDR3 has 13 residues. From germline, CDR1 is SQVTM and CDR2 ANQGSEA.